What follows are 12 T cell receptor beta chains derived from one specimen sequenced in a study of T cell changes during pregnancy in multiple sclerosis. Sequenced by immunoSEQ multiplex PCR; TCRdb stores in-frame clones only, minus some. The profile covers 25,000 to 35,000 clones, with approximately 89% appearing a single time and about 5.4% taken by the ten largest. The sample here was CD8+ T cells from peripheral blood mononuclear cells, taken in the first trimester of pregnancy. Source of these receptors: a female donor with multiple sclerosis, enrolled in a pregnancy study.

CDR3 residues: CASSQDRSRGDEGEKLFF. The CDR3 DNA follows: TGCGCCAGCAGCCAAGACCGTTCGCGCGGGGATGAAGGCGAAAAACTGTTTTTT. The chain combines TRBV4-1 with TRBJ1-4; no clear D. Germline CDR1 MGHRA, CDR2 YSYEKL. Trimming stripped 0 bases from V and 8 bases from J, with 22 bases between. This CDR3 is 18 amino acids long.

The V call is TRBV29-1, the J call TRBJ2-7; 8 bases agree with TRBD1. The germline gives CDR1 SQVTM, CDR2 ANQGSEA. The CDR3 is 16 amino acids. After removal of 1 base from V and 3 bases from J, the junction contained 11 bases not matched to a gene. CDR3 coding DNA: TGCAGCGTTGAAGGGGAAACCGGGACAGGTGACTACGAGCAGTACTTC. Translating it yields CSVEGETGTGDYEQYF.

The sample holds one count of this clone. The gene calls are TRBV9 and TRBJ2-7, with a tentative D call TRBD1 (5 bases). CDR1 SGDLS and CDR2 YYNGEE come from the germline V gene. The V and J ends lost 3 bases and 0 bases respectively, with 10 bases between them. This CDR3 comprises 14 residues. The CDR3 coding sequence is TGTGCCAGCAGCGAGTTCCAGGGCTCCTACGAGCAGTACTTC. It translates to CASSEFQGSYEQYF.

This sequence joins TRBV4-1 and TRBJ2-5; 11 nucleotides agree with TRBD2. This CDR3 contains 16 residues. Per the germline V gene, CDR1 is MGHRA and CDR2 is YSYEKL. The V and J ends lost 1 base and 2 bases, in that order; junction bases with no gene match: 3. The CDR3 nucleotides are TGCGCCAGCAGCCAAGCCTTAGCGGGAGGGCAAGAGACCCAGTACTTC. It is translated as CASSQALAGGQETQYF.

The rearrangement joins TRBV15 to TRBJ2-5; 7 bases align to TRBD2. Judging by the DNA end, TRBJ2-7 fits better; the J call may be wrong. Germline lookup yields CDR1 LNHNV and CDR2 YYDKDF (reference sequence). This CDR3 contains 15 residues. The CDR3 protein is CATSHGGERSYEQYF. The CDR3 DNA is TGTGCCACCAGCCATGGGGGGGAACGCTCCTACGAGCAGTACTTC.

The chain is built from TRBV6-1 and TRBJ2-6; D might be TRBD1 (5 bases). CDR1 and CDR2 from the germline V gene are MNHNS and SASEGT. Trimming took off 5 bases at V and 1 base at J, with 9 bases between the two ends. The CDR3 runs to 15 residues. In DNA, the CDR3 is TGTGCCAGCAGTCCGCAGGGTTCTGGGGCCAACGTCCTGACTTTC. Its translation: CASSPQGSGANVLTF.

This chain connects TRBV4-1 to TRBJ2-1; no clear D gene. V was trimmed by 0 bases and J by 4 bases, leaving 7 bases between them. Germline assignment: CDR1 MGHRA and CDR2 YSYEKL. The CDR3 totals 14 residues. CDR3 protein: CASSQDSSYNEQFF. The CDR3 DNA sequence: TGCGCCAGCAGCCAAGATTCTAGTTACAATGAGCAGTTCTTC.

This rearrangement joins TRBV19 to TRBJ2-1; possibly TRBD2 for D (6 bases). This CDR3 has 15 amino acids. V was cut by 3 bases and J by 3 bases, with 12 bases left in between. Germline values: CDR1 LNHDA, CDR2 SQIVND (reference sequence). The CDR3 coding sequence is TGTGCCAGTAGTATTAGGACTAACAGCTACAATGAGCAGTTCTTC. Encoded protein: CASSIRTNSYNEQFF. Filled out from reference TRBV19 and TRBJ2-1, the complete variable domain reads DGGITQSPKYLFRKEGQNVTLSCEQNLNHDAMYWYRQDPGQGLRLIYYSQIVNDFQKGDIAEGYSVSREKKESFPLTVTSAQKNPTAFYLCASSIRTNSYNEQFFGPGTRLTVL.

The sample holds one count of this clone. V gene TRBV6-5 combines with J gene TRBJ1-1, with D possibly matching TRBD1 (5 bases). The CDR3 sequence is 16 residues long. V lost 0 bases to trimming and J lost 4 bases, with 15 bases between them. CDR1 MNHEY and CDR2 SVGAGI come from the germline V gene. CDR3 nucleotide sequence: TGTGCCAGCAGTTACTCCCCCCAGGGATCGGGCACTGAAGCTTTCTTT. Its protein product is CASSYSPQGSGTEAFF.

This rearrangement joins TRBV29-1 to TRBJ1-1; the D gene is possibly TRBD1 (5 bases). The CDR3 is made up of 13 amino acids. Trimming cost V 4 bases and J 5 bases, with 14 bases left between them. Germline V gene lookup returns CDR1 SQVTM and CDR2 ANQGSEA. This CDR3 is CSVGGIRGTEAFF. The DNA of the CDR3 is TGCAGCGTTGGGGGTATCCGGGGGACTGAAGCTTTCTTT.

Note on this clone: One end of the junction varies from germline; a read error may be responsible. V is TRBV7-7 and J is TRBJ2-5, with 9 bases aligning to TRBD1. Germline CDR1 and CDR2: SSHAT and FNYEAQ (reference sequence). The length of the CDR3 is 18 residues. The CDR3 reads CASSLTRDRADLQETQYF. DNA for the CDR3: TGTGCTAGCAGCTTAACCAGGGACAGGGCCGACCTCCAAGAGACCCAGTACTTC.

V is TRBV4-3 and J is TRBJ1-5, with D unclear. The CDR3 extends over 15 amino acids. Per germline, CDR1 LGHNA and CDR2 YSLEER. V was trimmed by 0 bases and J by 2 bases, leaving 8 bases between them. CDR3 in amino acids: CASSQDSVGNQPQHF. CDR3 DNA sequence: TGCGCCAGCAGCCAAGATAGCGTCGGCAATCAGCCCCAGCATTTT.